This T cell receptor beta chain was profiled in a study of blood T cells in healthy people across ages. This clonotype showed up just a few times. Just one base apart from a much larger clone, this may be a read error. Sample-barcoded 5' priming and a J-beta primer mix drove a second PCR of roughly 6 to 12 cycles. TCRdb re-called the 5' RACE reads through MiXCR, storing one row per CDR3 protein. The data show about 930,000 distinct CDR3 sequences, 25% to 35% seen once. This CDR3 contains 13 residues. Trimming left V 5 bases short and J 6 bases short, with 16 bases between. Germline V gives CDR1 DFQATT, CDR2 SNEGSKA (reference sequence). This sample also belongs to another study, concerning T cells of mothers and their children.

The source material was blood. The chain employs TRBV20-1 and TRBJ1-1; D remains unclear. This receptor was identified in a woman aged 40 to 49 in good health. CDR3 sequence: CSAGGRGRAEAFF. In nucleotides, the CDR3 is TGCAGTGCTGGAGGTCGAGGGAGAGCTGAAGCTTTCTTT.